This T cell receptor (beta chain) was identified during a study of vaccination and CD4 T cells after COVID-19. Regarding treatment: approximately nine-day PBMC culture with coronavirus spike peptide pools or control peptides (ViraFEST assay). V gave up 3 bases and J gave up 8 bases, with 13 bases separating them. Germline CDR1 is GTSNPN and CDR2 is SVGIG (reference sequence). The CDR3 runs 12 residues. About this clonotype itself: Its antigen is unknown.

Cultured CD4+ T-cell DNA underwent Oncomine TCR Beta short-read sequencing. Via MiXCR, TCRdb re-called the PCR reads, giving one row per CDR3 protein. The table lists nearly 15,000 distinct CDR3 sequences, about 77% of them singletons, with 9.6% in the top ten. This sequence was found in a human donor who received a COVID-19 vaccine. Sequencing used CD4+ T cells from blood, cultured in vitro, obtained after SARS-CoV-2 vaccination. V gene TRBV30 combines with J gene TRBJ1-1, with D possibly matching TRBD1 (5 bases). The DNA for the CDR3 is TGTGCCTGGAGGGGGGGACCATGGGAAGCTTTCTTT. Amino acids: CAWRGGPWEAFF.